A selection of T cell receptor gamma chains follows, all from one sample in a study of Vδ1+ human thymocytes. TCRdb called clones anew from the multiplex PCR reads with CATT. The sample contains about 36,000 gamma-chain clones, about 19% of which appear only once. Material for sequencing was Vdelta1+ gamma-delta thymocytes from the thymus. These receptors were taken from a girl under three years old who had congenital heart surgery. The conserved cysteine and the conserved F or W are not part of the CDR3 here. Fields, in order: V gene, clone size, J gene, CDR3 protein. Expanded clones are given a class, and other clones once, few, many or no size at all.

>TRGV3|NA|TRGJ1/TRGJ2
ATWDRPMIQKL
>TRGV2|NA|TRGJ1/TRGJ2
ATWEFGYKKL
>TRGV9|NA|TRGJ1/TRGJ2
ALWEVKRNTNYKKL
>TRGV3|medium-sized|TRGJ1/TRGJ2
ATWDSKKL
>TRGV8|NA|TRGJ1/TRGJ2
ATWDSPHKKL
>TRGV4|few|TRGJ1/TRGJ2
ATWDGPEVYYKKL
>TRGV8|NA|TRGJP1
ATWDNVTATGWFKI
>TRGV3|NA|TRGJ1/TRGJ2
ATWDRLFPYKKL
>TRGV2|NA|TRGJ1/TRGJ2
ATWDGPTKKL
>TRGV8|NA|TRGJ1/TRGJ2
ATWDTCGFYL